This is a list of T cell receptor beta chains from one sample in a study of vaccination effects on CD4 cells after COVID-19. The protocol was immunoSEQ multiplex PCR, while the TCRdb copy is restricted to in-frame clones and leaves out a portion. This sample yields tens of thousands of clones, of which approximately 79% are seen a single time; 2.4% belongs to the top ten. Antigens for these TCRs are unknown. The material was CD4+ T cells from PBMCs cultured without peptide, obtained after COVID-19 vaccination. The receptors stem from a human donor who received a COVID-19 vaccine. Both conserved end residues are part of each CDR3. D genes are given only for firm matches. Size tells how often a clone was seen (once, few, many) or the class of an expanded clone, and some rows leave it out.

D: NA
J: TRBJ1-1
V: TRBV4-2
size: NA
DNA: TGTGCCAGTTCTCTAAACCGGGGTTCCACTGAAGCTTTCTTT
CDR3: CASSLNRGSTEAFF

D: NA
J: TRBJ1-6
V: TRBV10-3
size: NA
DNA: TGTGCCATCAGTGAGTCGGGGGTAAATTCACCCCTCCACTTT
CDR3: CAISESGVNSPLHF

D: NA
J: TRBJ2-5
V: TRBV2
size: NA
DNA: TGTGCCAGCAGCCGCCGGATCCTGTTGGAGACCCAGTACTTC
CDR3: CASSRRILLETQYF

D: NA
J: TRBJ2-3
V: TRBV12-5
size: NA
DNA: TGTGCTAGTGGTTTAGGGGTTGATACGCAGTATTTT
CDR3: CASGLGVDTQYF

D: TRBD2
J: TRBJ2-3
V: TRBV19
size: few
DNA: TGTGCCAGTAACCGGGGGGGAGCTAGCACAGATACGCAGTATTTT
CDR3: CASNRGGASTDTQYF

D: NA
J: TRBJ1-2
V: TRBV7-3
size: NA
DNA: TGTGCCAGCAGCTTAGATTCTGGGGGCAATGGCTACACCTTC
CDR3: CASSLDSGGNGYTF

D: NA
J: TRBJ1-5
V: TRBV30
size: few
DNA: TGTGCCTGGAGTCTCCAGCCCCAGCATTTT
CDR3: CAWSLQPQHF

D: TRBD1
J: TRBJ1-6
V: TRBV10-2
size: NA
DNA: TGCGCCAGCAGCCCCCCGACAGGGCGGAATTCACCCCTCCACTTT
CDR3: CASSPPTGRNSPLHF

D: TRBD1
J: TRBJ2-1
V: TRBV2
size: NA
DNA: TGTGCCAGCAGTCTACAGGGGGCGAATGAGCAGTTCTTC
CDR3: CASSLQGANEQFF

D: NA
J: TRBJ1-1
V: TRBV11-2
size: few
DNA: TGTGCCAGCAGCTCTTTTCCAGGGTTTGGGAACACTGAAGCTTTCTTT
CDR3: CASSSFPGFGNTEAFF

D: TRBD1
J: TRBJ2-1
V: TRBV9
size: NA
DNA: TGTGCCAGCAGCCCGGGGACAGGGTCCTACAATGAGCAGTTCTTC
CDR3: CASSPGTGSYNEQFF

D: TRBD2
J: TRBJ2-5
V: TRBV5-6
size: NA
DNA: TGTGCCAGCAGCAGACTAGCGGGGGAGAAGACCCAGTACTTC
CDR3: CASSRLAGEKTQYF

D: TRBD1
J: TRBJ1-5
V: TRBV10-3
size: NA
DNA: TGTGCCATCAGTCGGGGTGGACAGGATGCCGAAGGCAATCAGCCCCAGCATTTT
CDR3: CAISRGGQDAEGNQPQHF

D: NA
J: TRBJ2-3
V: TRBV10-3
size: NA
DNA: TGTGCCATCAGTGAGTCCCTCCCGAAAGGAACGCAGTATTTT
CDR3: CAISESLPKGTQYF

D: NA
J: TRBJ2-1
V: TRBV11-2
size: few
DNA: TGTGCCAGCAGCTTAGTTGGGACGGGACAGTTCTTC
CDR3: CASSLVGTGQFF

D: TRBD1
J: TRBJ2-2
V: TRBV19
size: few
DNA: TGTGCCAGTATCCCAAACAGGGACAGGGTAGCCGGGGAGCTGTTTTTT
CDR3: CASIPNRDRVAGELFF

D: NA
J: TRBJ1-5
V: TRBV24-1
size: NA
DNA: TGTGCCACCAGTGATTCCGGGGTAAACAATCAGCCCCAGCATTTT
CDR3: CATSDSGVNNQPQHF